This TCR beta chain is from a study of cytomegalovirus exposure and HLA in healthy donors. The study, taken as a whole, reports: CMV antigen specificity of three CMV-associated chains was confirmed in vitro.

Germline-derived CDR1 and CDR2 are LNHDA and SQIVND (reference sequence). CDR3 length: 15 amino acids. Trimming cost V 7 bases and J 1 base; bases outside gene matches: 3. In the PCR, 60 Vbeta and 13 Jbeta primers were used. Sequencing was performed with immunoSEQ multiplex PCR; in TCRdb, only in-frame clones are kept and a portion is missing. In the table there are under 200,000 clones, around 77% of which are singletons. On this clone itself: Its antigen is unidentified.

Sequencing used PBMCs. This TCR derives from a man in his fifties or sixties in good health and CMV-seronegative. V is TRBV19 and J is TRBJ1-5; 11 bases are shared with TRBD1. CDR3 nucleotide sequence: TGTGCCAGTACCCGGGACAGGGGGAGCAATCAGCCCCAGCATTTT. It translates to CASTRDRGSNQPQHF.